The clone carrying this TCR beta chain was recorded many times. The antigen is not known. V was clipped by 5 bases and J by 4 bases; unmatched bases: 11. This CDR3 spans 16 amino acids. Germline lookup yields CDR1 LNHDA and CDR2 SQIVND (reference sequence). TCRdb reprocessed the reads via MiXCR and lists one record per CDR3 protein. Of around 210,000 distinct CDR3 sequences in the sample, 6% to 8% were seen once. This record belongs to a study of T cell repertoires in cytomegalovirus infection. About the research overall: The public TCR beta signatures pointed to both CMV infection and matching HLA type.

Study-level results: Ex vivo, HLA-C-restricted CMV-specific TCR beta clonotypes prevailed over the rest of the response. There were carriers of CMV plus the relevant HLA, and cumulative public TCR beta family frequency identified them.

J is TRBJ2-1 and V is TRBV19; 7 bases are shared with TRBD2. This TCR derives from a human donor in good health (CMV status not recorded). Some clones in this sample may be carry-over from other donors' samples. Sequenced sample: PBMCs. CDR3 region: CASSPGEGRSYNEQFF. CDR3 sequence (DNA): TGTGCCAGTAGTCCGGGGGAGGGCAGATCGTACAATGAGCAGTTCTTC. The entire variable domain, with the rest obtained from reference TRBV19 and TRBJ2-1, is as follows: DGGITQSPKYLFRKEGQNVTLSCEQNLNHDAMYWYRQDPGQGLRLIYYSQIVNDFQKGDIAEGYSVSREKKESFPLTVTSAQKNPTAFYLCASSPGEGRSYNEQFFGPGTRLTVL.